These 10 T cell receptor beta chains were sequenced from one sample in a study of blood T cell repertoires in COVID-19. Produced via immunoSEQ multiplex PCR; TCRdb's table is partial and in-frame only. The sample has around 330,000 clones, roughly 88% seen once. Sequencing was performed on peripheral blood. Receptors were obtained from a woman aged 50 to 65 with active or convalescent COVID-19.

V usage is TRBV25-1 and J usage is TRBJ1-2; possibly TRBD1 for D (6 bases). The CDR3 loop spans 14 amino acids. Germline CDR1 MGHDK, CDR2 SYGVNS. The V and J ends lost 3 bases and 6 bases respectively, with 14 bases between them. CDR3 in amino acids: CASSDWDMDHGYTF. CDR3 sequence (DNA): TGTGCCAGCAGTGATTGGGACATGGATCATGGCTACACCTTC.

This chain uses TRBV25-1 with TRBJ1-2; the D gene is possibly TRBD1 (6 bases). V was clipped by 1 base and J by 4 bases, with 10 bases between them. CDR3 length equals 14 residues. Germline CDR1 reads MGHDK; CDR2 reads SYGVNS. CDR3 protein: CASSELDRPYGYTF. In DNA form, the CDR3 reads TGTGCCAGCAGTGAATTGGACAGACCCTATGGCTACACCTTC.

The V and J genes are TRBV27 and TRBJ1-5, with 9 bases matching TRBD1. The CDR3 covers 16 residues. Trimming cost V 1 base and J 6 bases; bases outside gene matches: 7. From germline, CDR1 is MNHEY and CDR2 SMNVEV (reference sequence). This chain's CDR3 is CASSLLGRDRAQPQHF. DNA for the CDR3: TGTGCCAGCAGTTTATTGGGACGGGACAGGGCTCAGCCCCAGCATTTT.

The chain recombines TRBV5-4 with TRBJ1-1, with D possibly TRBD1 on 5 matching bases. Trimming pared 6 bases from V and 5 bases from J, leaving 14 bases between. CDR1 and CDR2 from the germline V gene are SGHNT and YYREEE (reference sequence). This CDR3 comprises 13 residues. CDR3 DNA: TGTGCCAGCACCCTCCAGGGTGGGACTGAAGCTTTCTTT. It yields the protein CASTLQGGTEAFF.

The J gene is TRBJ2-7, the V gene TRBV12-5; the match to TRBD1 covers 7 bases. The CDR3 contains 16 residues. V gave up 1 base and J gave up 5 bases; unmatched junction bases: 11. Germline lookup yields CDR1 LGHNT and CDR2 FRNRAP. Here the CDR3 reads CASGLEGQPERDEQYF. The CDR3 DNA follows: TGTGCTAGTGGTTTGGAGGGACAGCCCGAACGGGACGAGCAGTACTTC.

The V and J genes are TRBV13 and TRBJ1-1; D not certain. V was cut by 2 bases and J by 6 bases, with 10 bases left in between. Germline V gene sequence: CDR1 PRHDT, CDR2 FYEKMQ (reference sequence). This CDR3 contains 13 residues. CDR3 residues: CASSLRDGAEAFF. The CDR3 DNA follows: TGTGCCAGCAGCTTACGGGATGGGGCTGAAGCTTTCTTT.

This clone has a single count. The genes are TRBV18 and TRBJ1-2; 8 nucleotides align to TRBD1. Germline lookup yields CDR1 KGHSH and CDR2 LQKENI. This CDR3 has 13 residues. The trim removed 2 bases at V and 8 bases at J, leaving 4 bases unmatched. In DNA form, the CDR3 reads TGTGCCAGCTCACCAACGACAGGGGAGGGCTACACCTTC. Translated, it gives CASSPTTGEGYTF.

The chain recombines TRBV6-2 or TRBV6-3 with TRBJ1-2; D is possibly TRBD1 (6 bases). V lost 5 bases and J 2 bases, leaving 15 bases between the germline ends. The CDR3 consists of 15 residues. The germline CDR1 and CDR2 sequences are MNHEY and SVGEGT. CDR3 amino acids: CASSRAGTPNYGYTF. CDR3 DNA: TGTGCCAGCAGTCGAGCCGGGACACCGAACTATGGCTACACCTTC.

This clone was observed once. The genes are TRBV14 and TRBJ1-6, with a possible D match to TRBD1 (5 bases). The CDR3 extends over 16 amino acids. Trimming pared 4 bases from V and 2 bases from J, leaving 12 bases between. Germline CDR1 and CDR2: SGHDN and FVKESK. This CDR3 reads CASSRSGGTYNSPLHF. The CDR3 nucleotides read TGTGCCAGCAGCCGATCGGGGGGTACCTATAATTCACCCCTCCACTTT.

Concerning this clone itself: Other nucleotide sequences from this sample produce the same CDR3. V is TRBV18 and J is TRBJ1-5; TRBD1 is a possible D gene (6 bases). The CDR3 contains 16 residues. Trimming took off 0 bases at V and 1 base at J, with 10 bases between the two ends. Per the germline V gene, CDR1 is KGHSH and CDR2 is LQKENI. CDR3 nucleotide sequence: TGTGCCAGCTCACCACCGGGGGGGGCGAGCAATCAGCCCCAGCATTTT. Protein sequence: CASSPPGGASNQPQHF.